Listed below are T cell receptor beta chains from one sample, sequenced in a study of glioma-infiltrating T cells. One entry per CDR3 protein, called by TCRdb with MiXCR from the multiplex PCR reads. The sample carries about 140,000 distinct CDR3 sequences, about 39% recorded once. Material: glioma tissue, nonneoplastic brain tissue, or PBMCs (not recorded which). These receptors were taken from a human donor with low-grade glioma or glioblastoma, undergoing nonglioma brain surgery, or in good health (not recorded which). Each CDR3 is given with its conserved first and last residue. D genes are given only for firm matches. Size is omitted from some rows. Given values are once, few, many or a class for expanded clones.

cdr3_length	v_call	j_call	d_call	clone_size	cdr3_aa	cdr3_nt
15	TRBV7-9	TRBJ2-1	NA	NA	CASSLAYGSYNEQFF	TGTGCCAGCAGCTTAGCCTACGGTTCCTACAATGAGCAGTTCTTC
14	TRBV24-1	TRBJ2-3	NA	many	CATSDLGSTDTQYF	TGTGCCACCAGTGATTTAGGGAGCACAGATACGCAGTATTTT
14	TRBV5-6	TRBJ2-3	NA	NA	CASSPTLRTDTQYF	TGTGCCAGCAGCCCGACTTTGCGCACAGATACGCAGTATTTT
18	TRBV11-2	TRBJ2-7	TRBD2	NA	CASSPWTSGSGSSYEQYF	TGTGCCAGCAGCCCTTGGACTAGCGGGAGCGGGAGCTCCTACGAGCAGTACTTC
13	TRBV7-2	TRBJ1-1	TRBD1	NA	CASTKGARTEAFF	TGTGCCAGCACCAAGGGGGCGCGCACTGAAGCTTTCTTT
15	TRBV19	TRBJ2-5	NA	NA	CASSLGYGGRATQYF	TGTGCCAGCAGCTTAGGGTATGGGGGGCGAGCGACCCAGTACTTC
16	TRBV5-1	TRBJ2-5	NA	NA	CASSSSSGWGQETQYF	TGCGCCAGCAGCTCCTCATCCGGATGGGGCCAAGAGACCCAGTACTTC
12	TRBV20-1	TRBJ2-1	NA	few	CSASTSYNEQFF	TGCAGTGCTTCGACTAGCTACAATGAGCAGTTCTTC
14	TRBV7-2	TRBJ2-5	NA	NA	CASSPDSKFETQYF	TGTGCCAGCAGCCCGGACTCGAAGTTCGAGACCCAGTACTTC
19	TRBV6-1	TRBJ2-3	TRBD1	NA	CASSEGTSWTGPSTDTQYF	TGTGCCAGCAGTGAAGGCACCTCCTGGACAGGTCCCTCGACAGATACGCAGTATTTT
15	TRBV9	TRBJ2-7	NA	NA	CASSVEEGSPYEQYF	TGTGCCAGCAGCGTAGAGGAAGGGAGCCCCTACGAGCAGTACTTC
14	TRBV7-2	TRBJ2-5	NA	NA	CASSLVQGGETQYF	TGTGCCAGCAGCTTAGTCCAGGGCGGGGAGACCCAGTACTTC
16	TRBV4-2	TRBJ2-1	TRBD2	NA	CASSQVSSGSHNEQFF	TGTGCCAGCAGCCAAGTGAGTAGCGGGAGTCACAATGAGCAGTTCTTC
14	TRBV6-2/TRBV6-3	TRBJ2-7	NA	once	CASRDPGSSYEQYF	TGTGCCAGCCGCGATCCGGGAAGCTCCTACGAGCAGTACTTC
13	TRBV4-1	TRBJ1-1	NA	few	CASSQVSRTEAFF	TGCGCCAGCAGCCAAGTAAGTCGCACTGAAGCTTTCTTT
16	TRBV7-9	TRBJ1-1	TRBD1	NA	CASSFGTGGADTEAFF	TGTGCCAGCAGCTTTGGGACAGGGGGCGCCGACACTGAAGCTTTCTTT
13	TRBV20-1	TRBJ1-2	TRBD1	NA	CSAWTGEAGGYTF	TGCAGTGCTTGGACAGGGGAGGCGGGGGGCTACACCTTC
15	TRBV7-2	TRBJ2-1	TRBD2	few	CASSPSSGTSNEQFF	TGTGCCAGCAGCCCGTCTAGCGGGACATCAAATGAGCAGTTCTTC
15	TRBV6-1	TRBJ1-1	NA	NA	CASSEILGTNTEAFF	TGTGCCAGCAGTGAAATACTGGGGACGAACACTGAAGCTTTCTTT
13	TRBV12-3/TRBV12-4	TRBJ2-3	NA	NA	CASRRGATDTQYF	TGTGCCAGCCGACGGGGGGCAACAGATACGCAGTATTTT
15	TRBV12-3/TRBV12-4	TRBJ1-4	NA	few	CASSFGDYTAEKLFF	TGTGCCAGCAGTTTCGGTGACTACACAGCCGAAAAACTGTTTTTT
13	TRBV4-1	TRBJ1-5	NA	many	CASSQSVNQPQHF	TGCGCCAGCAGCCAATCAGTGAATCAGCCCCAGCATTTT